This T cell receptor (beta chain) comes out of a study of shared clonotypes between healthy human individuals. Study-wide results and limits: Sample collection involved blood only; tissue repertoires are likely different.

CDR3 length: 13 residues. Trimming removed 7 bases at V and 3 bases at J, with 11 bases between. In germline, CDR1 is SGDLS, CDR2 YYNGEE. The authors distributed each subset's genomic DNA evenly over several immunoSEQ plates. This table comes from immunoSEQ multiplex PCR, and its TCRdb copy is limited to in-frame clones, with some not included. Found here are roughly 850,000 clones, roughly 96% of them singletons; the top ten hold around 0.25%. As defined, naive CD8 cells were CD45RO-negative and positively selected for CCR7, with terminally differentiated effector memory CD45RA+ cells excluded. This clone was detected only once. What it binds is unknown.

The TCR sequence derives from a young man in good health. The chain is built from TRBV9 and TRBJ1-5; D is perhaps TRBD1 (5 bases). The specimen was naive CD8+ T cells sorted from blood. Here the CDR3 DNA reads TGTGCCAGCGGGGCAGGCGACAATCAGCCCCAGCATTTT. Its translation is CASGAGDNQPQHF.